These 9 T cell receptor beta chains were all obtained from the same sample, sequenced in a study of blood T cell repertoires in COVID-19. TCRdb keeps only in-frame clones here, not all; method: immunoSEQ multiplex PCR. Among over 350,000 clones, roughly 89% were seen once, and the ten largest hold approximately 4.5%. The sequenced material came from peripheral blood. These receptors were obtained from a woman between 25 and 40 years old with acute or convalescent COVID-19.

J is TRBJ2-3 and V is TRBV3-1 (or the pseudogene TRBV3-2); the D is unclear. The germline CDR1 and CDR2 sequences are LGHDT and YNNKEL (reference sequence). There are 11 residues in the CDR3. V was shortened by 0 bases and J by 11 bases, with 6 bases between the two germline ends. CDR3 in amino acids: CASSQDQRQYF. As DNA, the CDR3 is TGTGCCAGCAGCCAAGATCAGCGGCAGTATTTT.

V is TRBV18 and J is TRBJ1-2; D unresolved. V was trimmed by 6 bases and J by 1 base, leaving 12 bases between them. The CDR3 extends over 14 amino acids. The germline CDR1 and CDR2 sequences are KGHSH and LQKENI. CDR3 sequence: CASSPVTLNYGYTF. The CDR3 DNA follows: TGTGCCAGCTCGCCGGTAACTCTTAACTATGGCTACACCTTC. Using reference TRBV18 and TRBJ1-2 for the parts outside the CDR3, the full variable domain is NAGVMQNPRHLVRRRGQEARLRCSPMKGHSHVYWYRQLPEEGLKFMVYLQKENIIDESGMPKERFSAEFPKEGPSILRIQQVVRGDSAAYFCASSPVTLNYGYTFGSGTRLTVV.

J is TRBJ1-2 and V is TRBV30; 11 bases are shared with TRBD1. CDR1 is GTSNPN and CDR2 is SVGIG in the germline V gene (reference sequence). CDR3 size: 14 residues. The junction had 5 bases not matched to a gene; V was cut back by 4 bases and J by 4 bases. The DNA for the CDR3 is TGTGCCTGGACCCGGACAGGGGGCTCCTATGGCTACACCTTC. Translation: CAWTRTGGSYGYTF.

J is TRBJ2-2 and V is TRBV19, with 7 bases lining up with TRBD2. Germline trimming cut 4 bases from V and 5 bases from J; bases unmatched to any gene: 13. Germline V gives CDR1 LNHDA, CDR2 SQIVND (reference sequence). The CDR3 runs to 17 residues. The CDR3 sequence: CASSNHFGGGLTGELFF. The CDR3 DNA reads TGTGCCAGTAGTAATCATTTTGGCGGGGGACTTACCGGGGAGCTGTTTTTT. Combining the CDR3 with reference TRBV19 and TRBJ2-2 gives the whole variable domain DGGITQSPKYLFRKEGQNVTLSCEQNLNHDAMYWYRQDPGQGLRLIYYSQIVNDFQKGDIAEGYSVSREKKESFPLTVTSAQKNPTAFYLCASSNHFGGGLTGELFFGEGSRLTVL.

The rearrangement joins TRBV5-1 to TRBJ2-7; possibly TRBD2 for D (6 bases). Germline values: CDR1 SGHRS, CDR2 YFSETQ. Trimming removed 4 bases from V and 9 bases from J, with 14 bases in between. This CDR3 has 12 residues. The CDR3 reads CASSRTGEAQYF. CDR3 nucleotides: TGCGCCAGCAGCCGCACGGGGGAGGCGCAGTACTTC.

The chain combines TRBV30 with TRBJ1-4, with a weak D call TRBD1 (5 bases). Germline CDR1 and CDR2: GTSNPN and SVGIG (reference sequence). V was shortened by 5 bases and J by 7 bases, with 14 bases between the two germline ends. This CDR3 region has 13 residues. The CDR3 nucleotides read TGTGCCTGGCAAGGACAAAGCAGTGAAAAACTGTTTTTT. The encoded protein is CAWQGQSSEKLFF.

The chain carries TRBV30 and TRBJ1-2, with 11 bases aligning to TRBD1. V dropped 7 bases and J dropped 8; count of bases not matched to a gene: 9. Germline values: CDR1 GTSNPN, CDR2 SVGIG (reference sequence). The CDR3 totals 13 residues. The CDR3 protein is CASGQGEGSGYTF. In DNA, the CDR3 is TGTGCCTCGGGACAGGGGGAAGGAAGCGGCTACACCTTC.

This sequence joins TRBV6-4 and TRBJ2-3; D is perhaps TRBD1 (6 bases). Trimming left V 6 bases short and J 0 bases short, with 13 bases between. The CDR3 consists of 15 residues. Germline CDR1 is MRHNA and CDR2 is SNTAGT. The CDR3 here is CASSDQGKSTDTQYF. The CDR3 DNA reads TGTGCCAGCAGCGATCAGGGGAAGAGCACAGATACGCAGTATTTT.

This clone appeared a single time. This chain uses TRBV20-1 with TRBJ2-1; the match to TRBD2 covers 9 bases. J gave up 8 bases and V 6 bases, and 11 bases lay outside the gene matches. The CDR3 consists of 14 residues. CDR1 and CDR2 (germline): DFQATT, SNEGSKA (reference sequence). The CDR3 DNA sequence: TGCAGTGCCAGTCTGGCGGGGGGGCTGGATGAGCAGTTCTTC. Its translation: CSASLAGGLDEQFF.